The sequence of this T cell receptor (beta chain) was determined in a study of blood T cell repertoires in COVID-19. Libraries were prepared by immunoSEQ multiplex PCR; TCRdb keeps only in-frame clonotypes and omits some of them. The sample includes 23,000 or so clones, more than 70% seen only once; the top ten take approximately 30%. CDR3 length equals 16 residues. Germline CDR1 reads MNHEY; CDR2 reads SVGAGI. Germline trimming cut 4 bases from V and 4 bases from J; bases unmatched to any gene: 12. This chain connects TRBV6-5 to TRBJ1-2; 7 bases match TRBD1. The origin of this receptor is a human donor with active COVID-19. The donor label of this sample is uncertain. Sequencing was carried out using peripheral blood. The CDR3 here is CASSSLRRSGGYGYTF. The CDR3 coding sequence is TGTGCCAGCAGTTCACTGCGAAGATCAGGGGGCTATGGCTACACCTTC.